The rows below give T cell receptor beta chains drawn from one sample of a study of T cells in Graves' hyperthyroidism and ophthalmopathy. TCRdb recomputed calls from the multiplex PCR reads with MiXCR, one row per CDR3 protein. This table holds hundreds of thousands of distinct CDR3 sequences, roughly 20% found once. The sequencing sample was made of blood. The receptor set was obtained from a man aged 30 to 39 with Graves' ophthalmopathy. Both conserved end residues are trimmed from each CDR3. The order of the fields is J gene, V gene, CDR3 protein.

TRBJ2-7 TRBV6-1 ASSRSGSKEQY
TRBJ1-1 TRBV7-2 ASSLAKSALEAF
TRBJ1-1 TRBV30 AWTWTGDTEAF
TRBJ2-7 TRBV28 ASSSLATSSYEQY
TRBJ2-7 TRBV6-1 ASSLLGLAGFYEQY
TRBJ2-5 TRBV5-8 ASSISGEETQY
TRBJ2-3 TRBV28 ASSSRDGKNPSTDTQY
TRBJ2-5 TRBV7-8 ASSLIRQIQETQY
TRBJ1-1 TRBV4-1 ASSHRGWGNTEAF
TRBJ2-1 TRBV3-1 ASSQSREGQF
TRBJ1-4 TRBV10-1 ASSEFRAGEKLF
TRBJ2-1 TRBV29-1 SAPLAGLGNEQF
TRBJ1-6 TRBV30 AWSAEGSYNSPLH
TRBJ2-7 TRBV10-3 AISGAVAYEQY
TRBJ2-3 TRBV20-1 SAGLLQGVSTDTQY
TRBJ1-1 TRBV29-1 SVKSFVRDQAF
TRBJ2-5 TRBV5-1 ASSSGTPQETQY
TRBJ2-1 TRBV10-3 AIGTSVYNEQF
TRBJ2-3 TRBV7-2 ASSFELAPHTDTQY
TRBJ2-7 TRBV7-2 ASRARGVGEQY
TRBJ2-2 TRBV10-3 AIRFTSGANTGELF
TRBJ2-3 TRBV12-3/TRBV12-4 ASSSGPQGDTQY
TRBJ2-1 TRBV10-3 AIKAGEYNEQF
TRBJ1-5 TRBV2 ASNQPRPGTGGVKPQH
TRBJ2-5 TRBV3-1 ASSHHGTNGRGQTQY
TRBJ2-1 TRBV7-9 ASSASGRAIYNEQF
TRBJ2-7 TRBV7-2 ASSLGTSANDEQY
TRBJ1-1 TRBV6-1 ASSANRGRTEAF
TRBJ2-1 TRBV30 AWSVRRYGASNNEQF
TRBJ1-1 TRBV5-4 ASSTGLRDPLNTEAF
TRBJ2-2 TRBV7-9 ASSSGKGELF
TRBJ2-1 TRBV29-1 SVEGWDRDYNEQF
TRBJ2-5 TRBV27 ASSPTGGWETQY
TRBJ2-5 TRBV12-3/TRBV12-4 ASSFWGLEQNQETQY
TRBJ1-5 TRBV30 AWSEGQSNQPQH
TRBJ2-3 TRBV20-1 SARYSPRTDTQY
TRBJ2-7 TRBV2 ASSDEQGAISEQY
TRBJ2-1 TRBV11-2 ASSLAAGPNEQF
TRBJ2-7 TRBV4-1 ASSQDPGQGSYEQY
TRBJ2-7 TRBV5-6 ASSLGRGRYEQY
TRBJ2-2 TRBV20-1 SASRRLKGTGELF
TRBJ1-1 TRBV5-1 ASSLVQGNTEAF
TRBJ2-7 TRBV28 ASSSSGRSYEQY
TRBJ2-3 TRBV19 ASKRTSQNTDTQY
TRBJ2-7 TRBV2 ASSELGADLDYEQY
TRBJ2-3 TRBV2 ASGKDTTDTQY
TRBJ1-1 TRBV19 ASSIQPDTEAF